The rows below give T cell receptor beta chains drawn from one sample of a study of T cells in Graves' hyperthyroidism and ophthalmopathy. TCRdb fed the multiplex PCR reads into MiXCR, producing one record per CDR3 protein. The data show approximately 610,000 distinct CDR3 sequences, roughly 14% seen once. The material sequenced was blood. The receptors were sampled from a woman aged 40 to 50 with Graves' ophthalmopathy. CDR3s leave out the opening cysteine and the closing phenylalanine or tryptophan. The order of the fields is V gene, J gene, clone size, CDR3 protein. A row's size may be missing; if present it is once, few, many or a size class.

TRBV24-1,TRBJ1-1,-,ATSDLSEAF
TRBV4-1,TRBJ1-5,few,ASSQEGQPYSNQPQH
TRBV7-9,TRBJ1-1,many,ASSLGYRRDAF
TRBV6-2/TRBV6-3,TRBJ1-2,many,ASTINLDRGLSNYGYT
TRBV12-3/TRBV12-4,TRBJ1-6,many,ASSAGSEGGNGALH
TRBV6-1,TRBJ1-2,many,ASSPGQDNYGYT
TRBV19,TRBJ1-1,many,ASSIWQGGTEAF
TRBV7-3,TRBJ1-1,-,ASSLSGARGGTEAF
TRBV6-5,TRBJ2-5,many,ASSYGSGTSWAEIQY
TRBV6-1,TRBJ1-2,-,ASRVYREGYT
TRBV28,TRBJ2-2,few,AIRRAATGELF
TRBV28,TRBJ2-7,many,ASSGSKGIYEQY
TRBV14,TRBJ2-2,many,ASSQDRNREAAGELF
TRBV5-1,TRBJ2-7,-,ASSLGTALTYEQY